The clone carrying this TCR beta chain was counted ten times or more. Its antigen is still unknown. Trimming stripped 4 bases from V and 3 bases from J, with 12 bases between. The CDR3 has 15 amino acids. TCRdb passed the 5' RACE reads through MiXCR, listing each CDR3 protein once. The sample shows some 630,000 distinct CDR3 sequences, around 7.5% of them seen only once. These data belong to a study of identical twins. Study outcomes and limitations: Fewer insertions were carried by abundant cord blood beta clonotypes, but none was seen in memory repertoires. With beta out-of-frame sequences, excess sharing by twins was weaker. Interpretation of the results relied on cross-sectional statistical analysis and not on following the same donors.

These data were also filed under a second study, of yellow fever vaccine responses in identical twins.

This TCR was recovered from a woman between 18 and 30 years old in good health. Sequenced sample: PBMCs. The chain couples TRBV12-3 or TRBV12-4 to TRBJ1-4, with TRBD1 as a possible D gene (6 bases). In DNA, the CDR3 is TGTGCCAGCAGTTCCCGGGGGGCACCTAATGAAAAACTGTTTTTT. Translated: CASSSRGAPNEKLFF.